This TCR beta chain emerged from a study of shared clonotypes between healthy human individuals. The CDR3 covers 19 residues. Per the germline V gene, CDR1 is LNHDA and CDR2 is SQIVND (reference sequence). As defined, naive CD8 cells were CD45RO-negative and positively selected for CCR7, with terminally differentiated effector memory CD45RA+ cells excluded. Each cell subset's genomic DNA was divided evenly among several immunoSEQ plates. The repertoire was sequenced with immunoSEQ multiplex PCR; TCRdb's copy has only in-frame clones and lacks some. The repertoire includes millions of clones, roughly 95% of them detected once, and 1% to 1.3% sits in the top ten. With regard to this clone: Mismatch with germline at one junction end may stem from a read error.

This receptor was obtained from a man aged 18 to 35 in good health. The chain employs TRBV19 and TRBJ2-4, with TRBD1 matching 9 bases. Sequencing was done on a sample of naive CD8+ T cells sorted from blood. The CDR3 region is CASGIDSTGGQLAKNIQYF. The CDR3 bases are TGTGCCAGTGGTATAGATTCGACAGGGGGGCAACTAGCCAAAAACATTCAGTACTTC.